This TCR beta chain was found in a study of blood T cell repertoires in COVID-19. Study information: Samples taken during acute and convalescent COVID-19 were collected in the United States, Italy and Spain.

Donors were grouped by their self-reported clinical history. Profiled with immunoSEQ multiplex PCR; TCRdb holds only in-frame clones, not every one. Of 200,000 to 250,000 clones in the sample, more than 75% were seen once. Germline CDR1 LGHDT, CDR2 YNNKEL (reference sequence). The V segment lost 0 bases and the J segment 4 bases; nucleotides outside the gene matches: 4. This CDR3 has 16 amino acids. Specimen: PBMCs or T cells enriched from blood (not recorded which). The V and J genes are TRBV3-1 (or the pseudogene TRBV3-2) and TRBJ2-1; 9 bases match TRBD2. This sequence originates from a woman aged 40 to 50 with acute COVID-19. DNA for the CDR3: TGTGCCAGCAGCCAAGATCCTAGCGGGGATTACAATGAGCAGTTCTTC. This sequence encodes CASSQDPSGDYNEQFF.